Following are 13 T cell receptor beta chains from one sample sequenced in a study of T cells in localized non-small cell lung cancer (TCRdb year 2020). Library generation was performed with the immunoSEQ multiplex PCR assay. The table comes from immuneACCESS by way of TCRdb, which keeps in-frame sequences with V and J called. Part of the clones is missing from these tables; in studies checked, under half for an unresolved V gene and the rest for unknown reasons. The sample table lists more than 15,000 clones, approximately 81% of them with a count of one. Under 30% of the sample rests with the top ten. The sequencing here drew on peripheral blood, taken before any cancer treatment. These receptors came from an older male donor with stage I lung adenocarcinoma.

This chain uses TRBV7-6 with TRBJ1-5; a possible D gene is TRBD1 (5 bases). CDR3 length: 13 amino acids. V lost 2 bases, J lost 5 bases, and 7 bases lay in between. CDR1 and CDR2 from the germline V gene are SGHVS and FNYEAQ. CDR3: CASSLRGDQPQHF. For the CDR3, the DNA is TGTGCCAGCAGCTTACGAGGGGATCAGCCCCAGCATTTT.

This clone was counted only a few times. The CDR3 is CASSPGTGVGAGELFF. The CDR3 DNA reads as TGTGCCAGCAGCCCCGGGACAGGGGTTGGAGCCGGGGAGCTGTTTTTT. The gene calls are TRBV4-2 and TRBJ2-2, with 10 bases that match TRBD1. Germline CDR1 LGHNA, CDR2 YNFKEQ. J was trimmed by 6 bases and V by 4 bases; bases with no gene match: 8. The CDR3 is 16 residues long.

The chain uses TRBV27 and TRBJ1-6; unclear D gene. Trimming removed 5 bases at V and 7 bases at J, with 9 bases between. There are 13 residues in the CDR3. CDR1 is MNHEY, CDR2 SMNVEV, per germline (reference sequence). The CDR3 nucleotides read TGTGCCAGCAGTCTCGTGGGGAATTCACCCCTCCACTTT. It is translated as CASSLVGNSPLHF.

V usage is TRBV7-8 and J usage is TRBJ2-1; unclear D gene. The V gene's germline CDR1 is SGHVS and CDR2 FQNEAQ. Trimming cost V 6 bases and J 9 bases, with 9 bases left between them. The CDR3 is made up of 11 amino acids. The CDR3 coding sequence is TGTGCCAGCAGGGCGGTGGGTGAGCAGTTCTTC. Translated, it gives CASRAVGEQFF.

J is TRBJ1-2 and V is TRBV6-5; D might be TRBD1 (5 bases). The CDR3 runs 14 residues. V lost 1 base, J lost 4 bases, and 10 bases lay in between. CDR1 MNHEY and CDR2 SVGAGI come from the germline V gene. DNA of the CDR3: TGTGCCAGCAGTTACTTGTCAGGGTTCTATGGCTACACCTTC. As protein: CASSYLSGFYGYTF.

The V and J genes are TRBV19 and TRBJ2-1, with 9 positions matching TRBD2. The junction had 3 bases not matched to a gene; V was cut back by 5 bases and J by 1 base. Germline loops: CDR1 LNHDA, CDR2 SQIVND (reference sequence). This CDR3 has 15 amino acids. The CDR3: CASSQTSGSYNEQFF. The CDR3 coding sequence is TGTGCCAGTAGTCAGACTAGCGGTTCCTACAATGAGCAGTTCTTC.

The rearrangement links TRBV10-3 to TRBJ1-2, with 9 bases identical to TRBD1. V shed 10 bases, J shed 5 bases, and the junction held 5 bases outside the gene matches. The CDR3 sequence is 12 residues long. Germline CDR1 reads ENHRY; CDR2 reads SYGVKD. The CDR3 is CARWDRVYGYTF. The CDR3 DNA reads as TGTGCCAGATGGGACAGGGTGTATGGCTACACCTTC.

The CDR3 DNA is TGTGCCAGCAGCTCTCGATTCGGGACCGGGGAGCTGTTTTTT. This translates into CASSSRFGTGELFF. V is TRBV7-2 and J is TRBJ2-2; D remains unclear. The germline CDR1 and CDR2 sequences are SGHTA and FQGNSA. This CDR3 region has 14 residues. Trimming cost V 4 bases and J 5 bases, with 11 bases left between them.

The rearrangement uses TRBV29-1 and TRBJ1-2; 10 bases agree with TRBD1. The V and J ends lost 4 bases and 6 bases, in that order; junction bases with no gene match: 11. Germline V gives CDR1 SQVTM, CDR2 ANQGSEA. This CDR3 has 15 residues. CDR3 nucleotide sequence: TGCAGCGTTGGCTCTTCGGGACAGGGGTATAATGGCTACACCTTC. Its translation is CSVGSSGQGYNGYTF.

This sequence joins TRBV19 and TRBJ2-2; no firm D call. Per germline, CDR1 LNHDA and CDR2 SQIVND (reference sequence). There are 14 residues in the CDR3. Trimming took 5 bases from V and 7 from J, leaving 14 bases between them. CDR3 residues: CASSSQVKGGELFF. DNA for the CDR3: TGTGCCAGTAGTTCGCAAGTTAAGGGCGGGGAGCTGTTTTTT.

The chain employs TRBV6-1 and TRBJ1-6; possible D gene TRBD1, 5 bases. Germline V gene data show CDR1 as MNHNS and CDR2 as SASEGT. V lost 6 bases and J 10 bases, leaving 19 bases between the germline ends. CDR3 length: 15 residues. The CDR3: CASSASGGRGSPLHF. For the CDR3, the DNA is TGTGCCAGCAGCGCCTCGGGGGGGAGGGGCTCACCCCTCCACTTT.

In its sample, this clone was seen a few times. V gene TRBV30 combines with J gene TRBJ2-5, with 8 bases matching TRBD2. The CDR3 covers 14 residues. The V gene's germline CDR1 is GTSNPN and CDR2 SVGIG (reference sequence). V trimming: 4 bases; J trimming: 4 bases; junction bases outside the gene matches: 8. CDR3 DNA: TGTGCCTGGAATTGGGGACTAGTAAGAGAGACCCAGTACTTC. Translation gives CAWNWGLVRETQYF. The complete variable domain, with remaining parts taken from reference TRBV30 and TRBJ2-5, reads SQTIHQWPATLVQPVGSPLSLECTVEGTSNPNLYWYRQAAGRGLQLLFYSVGIGQISSEVPQNLSASRPQDRQFILSSKKLLLSDSGFYLCAWNWGLVRETQYFGPGTRLLVL.

This chain connects TRBV5-1 to TRBJ2-1, with TRBD1 identical over 7 bases. The CDR3 runs to 14 residues. With 2 bases clipped from V and 8 bases from J, the junction kept 7 bases outside the gene matches. CDR1 and CDR2 from the germline V gene are SGHRS and YFSETQ. CDR3 loop: CASSLGQVEDEQFF. The CDR3 DNA reads TGCGCCAGCAGCTTAGGACAGGTAGAGGATGAGCAGTTCTTC.